Reported below is one T cell receptor beta chain. The data stem from a study of blood T cell repertoires in COVID-19. The junction had 2 bases not matched to a gene; V was cut back by 4 bases and J by 2 bases. From germline, CDR1 is SGHKS and CDR2 YYEKEE (reference sequence). The CDR3 is 13 amino acids. Some clones are missing from TCRdb's copy, which holds only in-frame ones; the method was immunoSEQ multiplex PCR. The sample records tens of thousands of clones, nearly 90% being singletons. The source is a man aged 60 to 75 with COVID-19, enrolled during active disease. This rearrangement joins TRBV5-5 to TRBJ1-2, with 7 bases matching TRBD1. The sample taken for sequencing was peripheral blood. Written as DNA, the CDR3 is TGTGCCAGCAGCGCAGGGGGGAACTATGGCTACACCTTC. Protein: CASSAGGNYGYTF.